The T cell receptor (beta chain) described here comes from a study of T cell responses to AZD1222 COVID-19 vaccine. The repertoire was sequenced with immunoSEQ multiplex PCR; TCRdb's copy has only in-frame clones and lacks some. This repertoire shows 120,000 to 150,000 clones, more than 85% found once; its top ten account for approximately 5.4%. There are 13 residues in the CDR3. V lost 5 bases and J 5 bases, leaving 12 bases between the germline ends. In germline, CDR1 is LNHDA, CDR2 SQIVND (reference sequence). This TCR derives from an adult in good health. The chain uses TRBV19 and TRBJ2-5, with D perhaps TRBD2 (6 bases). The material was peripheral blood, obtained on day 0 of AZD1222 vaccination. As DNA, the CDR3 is TGTGCCAGTAGTGATGCAGGGAGGGAGACCCAGTACTTC. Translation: CASSDAGRETQYF.